A selection of T cell receptor beta chains follows, all from one sample in a study of shared clonotypes between healthy human individuals. The table came from immunoSEQ multiplex PCR; TCRdb's copy has only in-frame clones and leaves some out. The table shows more than 400,000 clones, with approximately 95% occurring only once. Input material: naive CD4+ T cells sorted from blood. Source of these receptors: a woman aged 30 to 39 in good health. CDR3s include the opening cysteine and the closing phenylalanine or tryptophan. A D gene is named only where the DNA matches it firmly. Expanded clones get a size class; other rows say once, few or many, or leave the size out.

.	.	TRBV7-2	TRBJ1-2	CASSLEVAGDTF	TGTGCCAGCAGCTTAGAGGTCGCAGGGGACACCTTC
.	.	TRBV4-2	TRBJ1-5	CASSQELGVNQPQHF	TGTGCCAGCAGCCAAGAGTTGGGGGTCAATCAGCCCCAGCATTTT
.	TRBD1	TRBV6-6	TRBJ1-1	CASSFTDRGIEAFF	TGTGCCAGCAGTTTTACCGACAGGGGCATTGAAGCTTTCTTT
.	.	TRBV7-1	TRBJ1-1	CASSSAQGLNTEAFF	TGTGCCAGCAGCTCCGCACAGGGATTAAACACTGAAGCTTTCTTT
.	.	TRBV28	TRBJ2-3	CASSSGATDTQYF	TGTGCCAGCTCATCGGGGGCCACAGATACGCAGTATTTT
.	TRBD2	TRBV5-1	TRBJ2-7	CASSPLADPRDEQYF	TGCGCCAGCAGCCCGCTAGCGGACCCCCGGGACGAGCAGTACTTC
.	TRBD1	TRBV27	TRBJ1-4	CASSADRGVGEKLFF	TGTGCCAGCAGTGCAGACAGGGGGGTGGGTGAAAAACTGTTTTTT
.	.	TRBV7-9	TRBJ2-7	CASSSIGQGGGEQYF	TGTGCCAGCAGTTCAATTGGACAAGGAGGAGGCGAGCAGTACTTC
.	.	TRBV25-1	TRBJ1-2	CASSVLLGYGYTF	TGTGCCAGCAGTGTTCTTCTGGGCTATGGCTACACCTTC
.	TRBD1	TRBV5-6	TRBJ2-1	CASSLGQGSPNEQFF	TGTGCCAGCAGCCTAGGACAGGGGTCCCCCAATGAGCAGTTCTTC
few	TRBD1	TRBV18	TRBJ1-5	CASSPDRDNSNQPQHF	TGTGCCAGCTCACCGGACAGGGATAATAGCAATCAGCCCCAGCATTTT
.	TRBD1	TRBV5-8	TRBJ1-1	CASRLGQGLWNTEAFF	TGTGCCAGCCGACTAGGACAGGGCTTGTGGAACACTGAAGCTTTCTTT
.	TRBD2	TRBV7-2	TRBJ2-1	CASSLVGGSPVEQFF	TGTGCCAGCAGCTTAGTGGGCGGGAGTCCCGTTGAGCAGTTCTTC
.	.	TRBV28	TRBJ1-5	CASSLTHKNQPQHF	TGTGCCAGCAGTTTAACTCACAAAAATCAGCCCCAGCATTTT
.	.	TRBV27	TRBJ2-7	CASSLLAESYEQYF	TGTGCCAGCAGTTTATTAGCGGAGTCCTACGAGCAGTACTTC
.	.	TRBV28	TRBJ2-3	CASSLGASPQYF	TGTGCCAGCAGTTTAGGGGCCTCCCCGCAGTATTTT